The 16 T cell receptor beta chains below come from one sample, sequenced in a study of Graves' ophthalmopathy and Graves' hyperthyroidism. RNA transcripts served as template for amplifying TCR beta CDR3 sequences. The authors performed first-round RT-PCR with HTBI primers and then a second-round multiplex PCR. In TCRdb, the multiplex PCR reads were re-called with MiXCR into one record per CDR3 protein. The table lists roughly 160,000 distinct CDR3 sequences, 37% of them singletons. The source material was peripheral blood. The receptors here all came from a middle-aged woman with Graves' ophthalmopathy.

This clonotype showed up many times. The chain carries TRBV7-9 and TRBJ1-2; the D gene is possibly TRBD1 (5 bases). This CDR3 comprises 15 residues. V lost 2 bases and J 2 bases, leaving 12 bases between the germline ends. CDR1 is SEHNR, CDR2 FQNEAQ, per germline (reference sequence). The CDR3 here is CASSLRGAPNYGYTF. The CDR3 DNA reads TGTGCCAGCAGCTTAAGGGGAGCGCCGAACTATGGCTACACCTTC.

This clonotype came up many times. The rearrangement links TRBV6-1 to TRBJ1-5; 10 nucleotides align to TRBD1. After removal of 6 bases from V and 3 bases from J, the junction contained 5 bases not matched to a gene. The CDR3 is 15 residues long. Germline CDR1 MNHNS, CDR2 SASEGT. This CDR3 reads CASRETGGFNQPQHF. In DNA form, the CDR3 reads TGTGCCAGCAGAGAGACAGGGGGCTTCAATCAGCCCCAGCATTTT.

The gene calls are TRBV6-5 and TRBJ2-7; possible D gene TRBD1, 5 bases. From germline, CDR1 is MNHEY and CDR2 SVGAGI. V was shortened by 0 bases and J by 0 bases, with 12 bases between the two germline ends. This CDR3 region has 16 residues. The CDR3 is CASSYSRQLTSYEQYF. The CDR3 nucleotides are TGTGCCAGCAGTTACTCCCGACAGTTGACCTCCTACGAGCAGTACTTC.

In this sample, this clonotype turned up many times. The chain employs TRBV29-1 and TRBJ1-1; a possible D gene is TRBD1 (5 bases). Germline V gene lookup returns CDR1 SQVTM and CDR2 ANQGSEA. This CDR3 spans 14 amino acids. V lost 2 bases and J lost 5, with 15 bases in between. The CDR3 loop reads CSVEQGPRGTEAFF. The CDR3 DNA reads TGCAGCGTTGAACAAGGGCCCCGGGGGACTGAAGCTTTCTTT.

This sequence joins TRBV6-2 or TRBV6-3 and TRBJ1-6; D is unresolved. In germline, CDR1 is MNHEY, CDR2 SVGEGT. The CDR3 extends over 14 amino acids. Trimming removed 5 bases from V and 14 bases from J, with 19 bases in between. The DNA for the CDR3 is TGTGCCAGCAGTGTCCTGGGGAACTCTAGGACCCTCCACTTT. Protein product: CASSVLGNSRTLHF.

The chain joins TRBV28 to TRBJ2-5; the D is unclear. The CDR3 contains 16 residues. Trimming removed 3 bases at V and 4 bases at J, with 18 bases between. Looked up from germline, CDR1 is MDHEN and CDR2 is SYDVKM. In DNA, the CDR3 is TGTGCCAGCAGTTTCGGTCCCTATAACGGCAGAGAGACCCAGTACTTC. Amino acids: CASSFGPYNGRETQYF.

This clonotype was seen at least ten times. The rearrangement joins TRBV12-3 or TRBV12-4 to TRBJ2-7, with TRBD2 as a possible D gene (5 bases). V dropped 1 base and J dropped 6 bases, with 10 bases sitting between them. CDR3 length: 13 amino acids. The CDR3 reads CASSLDRGSEQYF. CDR3 coding DNA: TGTGCCAGCAGTTTAGATCGGGGTTCCGAGCAGTACTTC.

The chain couples TRBV6-1 to TRBJ1-3; D call uncertain. V lost 10 bases, J lost 0 bases, and 10 bases lay in between. Germline V gene data show CDR1 as MNHNS and CDR2 as SASEGT. The CDR3 totals 13 residues. The CDR3 DNA follows: TGTGCCACCACGGCCCCCTCTGGAAACACCATATATTTT. It codes for CATTAPSGNTIYF.

The chain employs TRBV2 and TRBJ1-6; D is unresolved. Trimming shortened V by 4 bases and J by 4 bases, and 8 bases separated the two germline ends. The CDR3 spans 14 residues. Germline V gives CDR1 SNHLY, CDR2 FYNNEI. Here the CDR3 DNA reads TGTGCCAGCAGTGCGGACCTTTATAATTCACCCCTCCACTTT. This gives the protein CASSADLYNSPLHF.

This clonotype has a count of ten or more. Being one base from a much bigger clone, this may be a read error. The chain has TRBV28 and TRBJ1-1, with D maybe TRBD1 (6 bases). This CDR3 is built from 22 residues. V lost 3 bases to trimming and J lost 1 base, with 33 bases between them. CDR1 is MDHEN, CDR2 SYDVKM, per germline. This CDR3 reads CASSFNDSFPDRSFRWNTEAFF. The CDR3 bases are TGTGCCAGCAGTTTCAACGACTCCTTTCCCGACAGGTCATTCAGATGGAACACTGAAGCTTTCTTT.

The chain recombines TRBV20-1 with TRBJ1-5, with D hard to call. The germline V gene has CDR1 DFQATT and CDR2 SNEGSKA (reference sequence). This CDR3 has 14 residues. Trimming pared 0 bases from V and 0 bases from J, leaving 6 bases between. The CDR3 region has the DNA TGCAGTGCTAGAGATCTGAATAGCAATCAGCCCCAGCATTTT. Its translation is CSARDLNSNQPQHF.

The CDR3 sequence: CSVVPGGTEAFF. CDR3 DNA: TGCAGCGTTGTCCCAGGCGGGACTGAAGCTTTCTTT. This chain joins TRBV29-1 and TRBJ1-1; D uncertain. Per germline, CDR1 SQVTM and CDR2 ANQGSEA. V dropped 4 bases and J dropped 5 bases, with 11 bases sitting between them. The CDR3 runs to 12 residues.

CDR3 coding DNA: TGTGCCAGCAGTCCGCTCCCCACTAGCGCGGACTCCTACAATGAGCAGTTCTTC. It codes for CASSPLPTSADSYNEQFF. V and J are TRBV12-3 or TRBV12-4 and TRBJ2-1, with 7 bases fitting TRBD2. The ends lost 5 bases at V and 0 bases at J; junction bases unmatched: 13. The CDR3 runs 18 residues.

This clonotype was observed at least ten times. The chain has TRBV10-1 and TRBJ2-7, with D hard to call. The CDR3 runs 17 residues. CDR1 is WNHNN and CDR2 is SYGVQD in the germline V gene (reference sequence). Trimming stripped 3 bases from V and 0 bases from J, with 18 bases between. DNA for the CDR3: TGCGCCAGCAGTGAAACTCAGAGAGTACAGAGCTCCTACGAGCAGTACTTC. Translated, it gives CASSETQRVQSSYEQYF.

The chain links TRBV20-1 to TRBJ2-7, with D possibly called TRBD1 or TRBD2 (6 bases each). The CDR3 totals 13 residues. The germline CDR1 and CDR2 sequences are DFQATT and SNEGSKA (reference sequence). The V end lost 1 base, the J end lost 6 bases, and 13 bases lay between the germline ends. CDR3 in DNA: TGCAGTGCTAGAGCTCCGGGGGCGGGCGAGCAGTACTTC. It codes for CSARAPGAGEQYF.

At least ten counts were recorded for this clonotype. The chain combines TRBV7-2 with TRBJ2-7; 10 nucleotides line up with TRBD2. The CDR3 spans 16 residues. Germline V CDR1 and CDR2: SGHTA, FQGNSA. V dropped 5 bases and J dropped 0; count of bases not matched to a gene: 7. The CDR3 region has the DNA TGTGCCAGCAGCATGAGGACTAGCGGCAACTCCTACGAGCAGTACTTC. Translated: CASSMRTSGNSYEQYF.